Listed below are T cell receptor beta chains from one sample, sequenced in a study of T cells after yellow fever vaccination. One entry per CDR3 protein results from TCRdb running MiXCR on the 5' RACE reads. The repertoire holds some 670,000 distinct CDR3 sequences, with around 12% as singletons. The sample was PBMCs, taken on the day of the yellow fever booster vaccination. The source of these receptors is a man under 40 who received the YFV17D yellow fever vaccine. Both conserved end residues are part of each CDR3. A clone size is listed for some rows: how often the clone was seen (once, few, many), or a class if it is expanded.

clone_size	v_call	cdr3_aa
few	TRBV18	CASSRGGKSPSAAFF
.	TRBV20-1	CSAREAQGGTEAFF
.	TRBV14	CASSQEYQAQYF
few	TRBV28	CASSPSGRSYEQYF
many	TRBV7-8	CASSSRTVGTQYF
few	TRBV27	CASSPLGYGYTF
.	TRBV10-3	CATRVNTEAFF
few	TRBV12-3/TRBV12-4	CASSSGLINEQYF
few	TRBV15	CATSRGEGSPLHF
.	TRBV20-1	CSARRLAAQSDEQFF
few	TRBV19	CASNRAGRADEKLFF
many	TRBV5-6	CASSTDRGETQYF
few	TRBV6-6	CASITSVGDEQFF
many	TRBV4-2	CASSRQVSGTETQYF
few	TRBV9	CASSVDWSNYGYTF
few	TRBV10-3	CAIRDQETQYF
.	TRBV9	CASSWDSRDTGELFF
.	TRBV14	CASHLSGRTGELFF
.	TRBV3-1	CATCQNSGRAGTGELFF
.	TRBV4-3	CASSQEGTGVHEQFF
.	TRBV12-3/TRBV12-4	CASSLGPQNTEAFF
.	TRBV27	CASSLRKTGNGNQPQHF
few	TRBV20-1	CSAGGHQGGAYTDTQYF
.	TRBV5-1	CASSFRTASETQYF
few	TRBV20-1	CSARDLKGLVPNTEAFF
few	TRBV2	CASSPGISNIQYF
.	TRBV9	CASSQTQGTRYNEQFF
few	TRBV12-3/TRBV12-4	CASSREFSTGELFF
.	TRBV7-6	CASSFGTGWEEQYF
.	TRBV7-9	CASSYTGGANEKLFF
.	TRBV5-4	CASSLKSRTEAFF
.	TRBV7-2	CASSLERQGLSTEAFF
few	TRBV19	CASSTYRDRSYEQYF
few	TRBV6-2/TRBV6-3	CASRPRWGLAGVGQETQYF
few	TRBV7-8	CASSSTGGYQETQYF
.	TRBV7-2	CASSPKDRGHPDTQYF
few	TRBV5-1	CASSLLPKVKGSAEQYF
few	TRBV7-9	CASSLGRKDRYGYTF
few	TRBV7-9	CASSPNTLAKNIQYF
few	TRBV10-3	CAISVSSNQPQHF
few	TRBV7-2	CASSPPGTRADEQFF
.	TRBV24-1	CATSSIGGGDNEQFF
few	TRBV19	CASSGPGTLNTEAFF
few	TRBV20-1	CSARSGGPGANVLTF
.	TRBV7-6	CASSLKENYNEQFF
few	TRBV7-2	CASSPFSVSVETQYF
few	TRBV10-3	CAIRPGAGAYEQYF
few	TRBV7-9	CASSLDGWNEQFF
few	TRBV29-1	CSVGRGTIGELFF
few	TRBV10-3	CAISPGQGARTGELFF
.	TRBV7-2	CASSLSPIIAEAFF
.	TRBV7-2	CASSFNRNEQFF